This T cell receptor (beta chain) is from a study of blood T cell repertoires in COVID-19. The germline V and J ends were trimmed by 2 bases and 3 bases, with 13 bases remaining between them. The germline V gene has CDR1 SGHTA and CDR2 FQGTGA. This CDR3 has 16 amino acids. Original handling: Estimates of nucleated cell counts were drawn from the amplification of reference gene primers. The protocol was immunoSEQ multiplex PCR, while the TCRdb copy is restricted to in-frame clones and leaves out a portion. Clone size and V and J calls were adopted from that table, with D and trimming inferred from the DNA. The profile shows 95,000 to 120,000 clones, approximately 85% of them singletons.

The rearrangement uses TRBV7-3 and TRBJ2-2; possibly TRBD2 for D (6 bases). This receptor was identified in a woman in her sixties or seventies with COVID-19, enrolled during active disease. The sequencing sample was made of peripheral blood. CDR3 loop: CASSLFGEVDTGELFF. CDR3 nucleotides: TGTGCCAGCAGCTTATTCGGGGAGGTCGACACCGGGGAGCTGTTTTTT.